Below, 10 T cell receptor beta chains from the same sample are listed, as sequenced in a study of long-term antiretroviral therapy in people with HIV. It was version v3.0 of the immunoSEQ assay that was run at survey level. Measured with immunoSEQ multiplex PCR; TCRdb has only the in-frame clones, and not every one. This sample yields some 9,700 clones, of which roughly four fifths are seen a single time; under 20% belongs to the top ten. The source material was unsorted PBMCs, sampled 0.7 years after starting antiretroviral therapy. All receptors come from a middle-aged man with HIV.

The gene calls are TRBV28 and TRBJ2-2, with TRBD1 identical over 11 bases. The CDR3 has 16 residues. Germline trimming cut 0 bases from V and 6 bases from J; bases unmatched to any gene: 3. Germline V gene lookup returns CDR1 MDHEN and CDR2 SYDVKM. CDR3 nucleotide sequence: TGTGCCAGCAGTTTATGGGGGACAGGGGGTGCCGGGGAGCTGTTTTTT. This sequence encodes CASSLWGTGGAGELFF.

This chain joins TRBV29-1 and TRBJ1-4; 9 nucleotides agree with TRBD1. The CDR3 is made up of 13 amino acids. V trimming: 7 bases; J trimming: 4 bases; junction bases outside the gene matches: 4. Looked up from germline, CDR1 is SQVTM and CDR2 is ANQGSEA. CDR3 coding DNA: TGCAGCGCCACGGGACAGGGTAATGAAAAACTGTTTTTT. It specifies CSATGQGNEKLFF.

This clone is hyperexpanded (1% or more) in the sample. The chain has TRBV6-4 and TRBJ2-2; the D is unclear. There are 13 residues in the CDR3. The germline V gene has CDR1 MRHNA and CDR2 SNTAGT. Trimming removed 2 bases from V and 4 bases from J, with 5 bases in between. DNA of the CDR3: TGTGCCAGCAGTGACACAACCACCGGGGAGCTGTTTTTT. Encoded protein: CASSDTTTGELFF.

The genes are TRBV30 and TRBJ1-2; D is unresolved. V lost 7 bases and J lost 8, with 8 bases in between. Germline V lookup: CDR1 GTSNPN, CDR2 SVGIG (reference sequence). The CDR3 loop spans 9 amino acids. CDR3 residues: CALTPGYTF. In DNA form, the CDR3 reads TGTGCCTTAACACCCGGCTACACCTTC. Drawing the rest from reference TRBV30 and TRBJ1-2, the complete variable domain is SQTIHQWPATLVQPVGSPLSLECTVEGTSNPNLYWYRQAAGRGLQLLFYSVGIGQISSEVPQNLSASRPQDRQFILSSKKLLLSDSGFYLCALTPGYTFGSGTRLTVV.

This rearrangement joins TRBV7-8 to TRBJ1-5; D is possibly TRBD1 (6 bases). Trimming took off 4 bases at V and 8 bases at J, with 18 bases between the two ends. CDR3 size: 15 residues. Germline CDR1 is SGHVS and CDR2 is FQNEAQ. The CDR3 sequence: CASSWAGAEEKPQHF. CDR3 bases: TGTGCCAGCAGCTGGGCAGGGGCAGAGGAAAAGCCCCAGCATTTT.

The chain couples TRBV27 to TRBJ2-7, with TRBD2 matching over 7 bases. Germline V gene data show CDR1 as MNHEY and CDR2 as SMNVEV (reference sequence). The CDR3 has 14 residues. V was pared by 3 bases and J by 3 bases, with 5 bases of the junction left unmatched. CDR3 protein: CASSFSGVLYEQYF. The CDR3 DNA reads TGTGCCAGCAGTTTCAGCGGGGTGCTCTACGAGCAGTACTTC.

The chain has TRBV28 and TRBJ1-2; TRBD1 is a possible D gene (6 bases). The CDR3 totals 15 residues. Germline assignment: CDR1 MDHEN and CDR2 SYDVKM. The V end was cut by 7 bases, the J end by 4 bases, with 19 bases between. Here the CDR3 reads CASTKTGQTLYGYTF. CDR3 coding DNA: TGTGCCAGCACAAAGACAGGTCAAACTCTCTATGGCTACACCTTC.

The rearrangement links TRBV27 to TRBJ1-1, with D unresolved. Germline CDR1 and CDR2: MNHEY and SMNVEV (reference sequence). V lost 5 bases and J lost 4, with 8 bases in between. The CDR3 has 12 amino acids. The CDR3 nucleotides read TGTGCCAGCAGTGGAGGTAGCACTGAAGCTTTCTTT. Translated: CASSGGSTEAFF.

The chain joins TRBV7-9 to TRBJ1-1, with D tentatively TRBD1 (5 bases). This CDR3 is 15 amino acids long. V lost 6 bases, J lost 2 bases, and 16 bases lay in between. Germline CDR1 and CDR2: SEHNR and FQNEAQ (reference sequence). CDR3 residues: CASRPVGRDNTEAFF. The DNA of the CDR3 is TGTGCCAGCAGGCCAGTAGGACGGGACAACACTGAAGCTTTCTTT.

This clone was seen a few times. This chain links TRBV6-1 with TRBJ1-5; D may be TRBD1 (6 bases). Deletions cut 4 bases from V and 3 bases from J, with 10 bases between. The CDR3 covers 14 residues. The germline CDR1 and CDR2 sequences are MNHNS and SASEGT. The CDR3 coding sequence is TGTGCCAGCAGTGTCAGGGGAGACAATCAGCCCCAGCATTTT. It encodes CASSVRGDNQPQHF.